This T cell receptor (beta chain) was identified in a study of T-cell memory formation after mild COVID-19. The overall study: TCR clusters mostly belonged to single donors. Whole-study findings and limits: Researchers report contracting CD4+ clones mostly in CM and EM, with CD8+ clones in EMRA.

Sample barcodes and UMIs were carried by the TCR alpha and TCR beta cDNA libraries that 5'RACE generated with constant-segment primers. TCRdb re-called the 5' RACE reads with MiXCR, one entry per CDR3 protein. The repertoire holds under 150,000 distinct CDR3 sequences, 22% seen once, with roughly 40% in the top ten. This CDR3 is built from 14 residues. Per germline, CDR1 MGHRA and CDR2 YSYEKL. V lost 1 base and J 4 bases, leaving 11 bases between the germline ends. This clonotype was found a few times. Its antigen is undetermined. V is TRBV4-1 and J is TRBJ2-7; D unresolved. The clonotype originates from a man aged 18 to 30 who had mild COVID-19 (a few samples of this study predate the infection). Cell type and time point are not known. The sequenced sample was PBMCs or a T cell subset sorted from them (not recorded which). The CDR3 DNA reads TGCGCCAGCAGCCAAGGCCTGGGGTCTTACGAGCAGTACGTC. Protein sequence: CASSQGLGSYEQYV.